The 3 T cell receptor beta chains below come from one sample, sequenced in a study of cytomegalovirus exposure and HLA in healthy donors. A multiplex PCR was run with 60 Vbeta primers and 13 Jbeta primers. This table comes from immunoSEQ multiplex PCR, and its TCRdb copy is limited to in-frame clones, with some not included. The repertoire holds around 120,000 clones, with 81% as singletons. Sample: PBMCs. These receptors were obtained from a young man in good health and CMV-seronegative.

The genes are TRBV7-9 and TRBJ1-2; D is perhaps TRBD1 (6 bases). This CDR3 spans 16 amino acids. Deletions cut 5 bases from V and 4 bases from J, with 20 bases between. Germline V gene data show CDR1 as SEHNR and CDR2 as FQNEAQ (reference sequence). The chain's CDR3 is CASSHQGGGYGYGYTF. The DNA of the CDR3 is TGTGCCAGCAGCCACCAAGGGGGAGGGTATGGCTATGGCTACACCTTC. The variable domain in full, with the rest retrieved from reference TRBV7-9 and TRBJ1-2, is DTGVSQNPRHKITKRGQNVTFRCDPISEHNRLYWYRQTLGQGPEFLTYFQNEAQLEKSRLLSDRFSAERPKGSFSTLEIQRTEQGDSAMYLCASSHQGGGYGYGYTFGSGTRLTVV.

This clone was counted between two and nine times. The chain carries TRBV28 and TRBJ1-6; no clear D. This CDR3 has 18 amino acids. In germline, CDR1 is MDHEN, CDR2 SYDVKM. Between the trimmed V and J ends, which lost 5 bases and 0 bases, there was a span of 17 bases. This CDR3 is CASSRTSRGSSYNSPLHF. The CDR3 coding sequence is TGTGCCAGCAGTAGAACCTCCAGAGGGAGCTCCTATAATTCACCCCTCCACTTT.

The chain uses TRBV12-2 and TRBJ2-1; TRBD2, the table's D call, was not compared with the DNA. TRBV12-2 is designated a pseudogene. The CDR3 spans 16 residues. The CDR3 nucleotides are TGTGCAAGTCGCTTAGCGCCACTAGCGGGGGACAATGAGCAGTTCTTC. It yields the protein CASRLAPLAGDNEQFF.